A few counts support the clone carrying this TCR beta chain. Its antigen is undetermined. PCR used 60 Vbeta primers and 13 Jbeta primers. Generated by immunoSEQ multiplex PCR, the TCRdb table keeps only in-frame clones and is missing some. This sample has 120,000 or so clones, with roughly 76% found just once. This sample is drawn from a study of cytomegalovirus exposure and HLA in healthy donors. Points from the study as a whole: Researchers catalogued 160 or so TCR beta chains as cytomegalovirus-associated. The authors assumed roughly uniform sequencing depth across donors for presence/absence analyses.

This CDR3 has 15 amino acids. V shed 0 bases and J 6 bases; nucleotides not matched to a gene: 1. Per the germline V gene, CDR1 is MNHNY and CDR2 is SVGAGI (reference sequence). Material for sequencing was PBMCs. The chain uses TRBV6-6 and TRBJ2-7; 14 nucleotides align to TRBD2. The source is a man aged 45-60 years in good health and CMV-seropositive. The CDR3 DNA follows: TGTGCCAGCAGTTACTCGACTAGCGGGAGGGCCGAGCAGTACTTC. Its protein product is CASSYSTSGRAEQYF.